The 17 T cell receptor beta chains listed next were all sequenced from one sample in a study of blood T cell repertoires in COVID-19. Produced via immunoSEQ multiplex PCR; TCRdb's table is partial and in-frame only. The sample shows about 60,000 clones, 75% to 90% of them seen only once. Sample: peripheral blood. The receptors were gathered from a man in his thirties or forties with COVID-19, enrolled during active disease.

The chain joins TRBV2 to TRBJ1-2; D call uncertain. The CDR3 length is 12 residues. V was cut by 5 bases and J by 3 bases, with 7 bases left in between. Germline V gives CDR1 SNHLY, CDR2 FYNNEI. The CDR3 DNA sequence: TGTGCCAGCAGTACAGAGCACTATGGCTACACCTTC. Translated, it gives CASSTEHYGYTF.

V gene TRBV28 combines with J gene TRBJ1-2, with D tentatively TRBD1 (5 bases). Germline CDR1 and CDR2: MDHEN and SYDVKM. V dropped 8 bases and J dropped 0 bases, with 13 bases sitting between them. There are 14 residues in the CDR3. The CDR3 reads CASYPGRTNYGYTF. The CDR3 DNA sequence: TGTGCCAGCTATCCAGGGCGCACTAACTATGGCTACACCTTC.

This clone was recorded a few times. V and J are TRBV29-1 and TRBJ1-1; maybe TRBD1 (6 bases). Germline loops: CDR1 SQVTM, CDR2 ANQGSEA. The CDR3 runs to 15 residues. The ends were cut back, 3 bases at V and 8 bases at J, with 22 bases in the middle. The CDR3 reads CSVEGPQGSLGEAFF. DNA of the CDR3: TGCAGCGTTGAGGGGCCTCAGGGGTCCCTGGGCGAAGCTTTCTTT.

The rearrangement links TRBV28 to TRBJ2-7, with D possibly matching TRBD2 (7 bases). The CDR3 is made up of 17 amino acids. Germline V CDR1 and CDR2: MDHEN, SYDVKM. Trimming removed 5 bases from V and 5 bases from J, with 25 bases in between. The CDR3 DNA is TGTGCCAGCAGTCTACTACTGGGGGGGCAAGGGGAGAACGAGCAGTACTTC. Protein product: CASSLLLGGQGENEQYF.

The rearrangement uses TRBV4-2 and TRBJ2-7; 9 positions match TRBD1. This CDR3 is 16 amino acids long. Germline CDR1 LGHNA, CDR2 YNFKEQ. With 1 base clipped from V and 4 bases from J, the junction kept 8 bases outside the gene matches. CDR3 DNA sequence: TGTGCCAGCAGCCAAGCGGCATTACAGGGGGCTTACGAGCAGTACTTC. It yields the protein CASSQAALQGAYEQYF.

This clone has only a few counts. J is TRBJ1-2 and V is TRBV19, with 7 bases that match TRBD1. In germline, CDR1 is LNHDA, CDR2 SQIVND (reference sequence). V lost 6 bases and J lost 8; bases outside the gene matches: 12. The CDR3 is 14 residues long. CDR3 bases: TGTGCCAGTAGAGGGGACAGTGGTAAGACGGGCTACACCTTC. This sequence encodes CASRGDSGKTGYTF.

The gene calls are TRBV29-1 and TRBJ1-4; TRBD1 agrees at 7 bases. V lost 6 bases, J lost 5 bases, and 3 bases stayed unmatched. Looked up from germline, CDR1 is SQVTM and CDR2 is ANQGSEA. The CDR3 length is 12 residues. The CDR3 coding sequence is TGCAGCGTACGGGACAGCAATGAAAAACTGTTTTTT. This translates into CSVRDSNEKLFF.

By share, this clone ranks as medium-sized. This chain links TRBV7-2 with TRBJ1-4, with D maybe TRBD1 (6 bases). In germline, CDR1 is SGHTA, CDR2 FQGNSA. There are 13 residues in the CDR3. V was cut by 7 bases and J by 3 bases, with 9 bases left in between. This chain's CDR3 is CASKGGSNEKLFF. DNA of the CDR3: TGTGCCAGCAAAGGGGGTTCTAATGAAAAACTGTTTTTT.

This rearrangement joins TRBV13 to TRBJ1-4; D is ambiguous. Trimming shortened V by 4 bases and J by 3 bases, and 6 bases separated the two germline ends. This CDR3 has 13 residues. Germline V lookup: CDR1 PRHDT, CDR2 FYEKMQ (reference sequence). In DNA form, the CDR3 reads TGTGCCAGCAGCTCTAGGTCTAATGAAAAACTGTTTTTT. Its protein is CASSSRSNEKLFF.

This clone was seen just once. The rearrangement uses TRBV5-8 and TRBJ2-7; tentatively, D is TRBD1 (5 bases). This CDR3 region has 13 residues. The germline V gene has CDR1 SGHTS and CDR2 YDEGEE. The V end lost 4 bases, the J end lost 0 bases, and 8 bases lay between the germline ends. For the CDR3, the DNA is TGTGCCAGCAGCCGCAGGGACTCCTACGAGCAGTACTTC. It translates to CASSRRDSYEQYF.

V is TRBV29-1 and J is TRBJ2-7; possibly TRBD2 for D (7 bases). CDR1 is SQVTM and CDR2 is ANQGSEA in the germline V gene. V dropped 6 bases and J dropped 4 bases, with 16 bases sitting between them. The CDR3 runs to 13 residues. The CDR3 DNA reads as TGCAGCGTCGGGCGAAGGGGGGGGTACGAGCAGTACTTC. This codes for CSVGRRGGYEQYF.

This clone was counted between two and nine times. This chain links TRBV30 with TRBJ2-4; 8 bases fit TRBD2. V shed 5 bases and J 7 bases; nucleotides not matched to a gene: 13. Germline assignment: CDR1 GTSNPN and CDR2 SVGIG (reference sequence). The CDR3 has 15 amino acids. For the CDR3, the DNA is TGTGCCTGGGCCCGGGGGGGCGCCCTTGGGAACATTCAGTACTTC. This codes for CAWARGGALGNIQYF.

This sequence joins TRBV3-1 (or the pseudogene TRBV3-2) and TRBJ2-1; D gene uncertain. The CDR3 contains 11 residues. Trimming left V 3 bases short and J 10 bases short, with 7 bases between. CDR1 is LGHDT, CDR2 YNNKEL, per germline (reference sequence). Here the CDR3 reads CASSHAREQFF. CDR3 nucleotide sequence: TGTGCCAGCAGCCACGCCCGGGAGCAGTTCTTC.

The rearrangement uses TRBV19 and TRBJ2-1; D possibly corresponds to TRBD2 (5 bases). V lost 4 bases to trimming and J lost 0 bases, with 10 bases between them. The CDR3 runs 15 residues. Germline V CDR1 and CDR2: LNHDA, SQIVND (reference sequence). Here the CDR3 DNA reads TGTGCCAGTAGTAGACTAAGCGCCTCCTACAATGAGCAGTTCTTC. It codes for CASSRLSASYNEQFF.

V gene TRBV5-1 combines with J gene TRBJ2-5, with 13 positions matching TRBD2. The length of the CDR3 is 15 residues. Germline CDR1 SGHRS, CDR2 YFSETQ. The junction had 0 bases not matched to a gene; V was cut back by 1 base and J by 3 bases. CDR3 in DNA: TGCGCCAGCAGCTTGACTAGCGGGAGGGAAGAGACCCAGTACTTC. Its protein is CASSLTSGREETQYF.

The genes are TRBV6-2 or TRBV6-3 and TRBJ1-1; perhaps TRBD1 as D (5 bases). This CDR3 comprises 13 residues. V was trimmed by 2 bases and J by 7 bases, leaving 11 bases between them. Germline V lookup: CDR1 MNHEY, CDR2 SVGEGT. The CDR3, as DNA: TGTGCCAGCAGTTACGACAGATTGAATGAAGCTTTCTTT. Protein sequence: CASSYDRLNEAFF.

The V and J genes are TRBV5-4 and TRBJ2-3; 9 nucleotides agree with TRBD1. V shed 0 bases, J shed 3 bases, and the junction held 2 bases outside the gene matches. Germline V lookup: CDR1 SGHNT, CDR2 YYREEE (reference sequence). The CDR3 runs to 15 residues. The CDR3 here is CASSLGTGETDTQYF. CDR3 coding DNA: TGTGCCAGCAGCTTGGGGACAGGGGAGACAGATACGCAGTATTTT.